This TCR beta chain was identified during a study of blood T cell repertoires in COVID-19. Trimming took 7 bases from V and 2 from J; bases not matched to a gene: 5. Germline V gene data show CDR1 as SGHTA and CDR2 as FQGNSA. The CDR3 extends over 14 amino acids. Assay: immunoSEQ multiplex PCR; the TCRdb copy retains only in-frame clones and omits some. The sample has roughly 180,000 clones; roughly 84% are singletons. This clonotype originated in a woman in her 50s with COVID-19, enrolled during active disease. The genes are TRBV7-2 and TRBJ1-5, with TRBD1 matching 7 bases. The sequenced sample was peripheral blood. The DNA for the CDR3 is TGTGCCAGCAAGACAGGGTGGGGCAATCAGCCCCAGCATTTT. Translating gives CASKTGWGNQPQHF.